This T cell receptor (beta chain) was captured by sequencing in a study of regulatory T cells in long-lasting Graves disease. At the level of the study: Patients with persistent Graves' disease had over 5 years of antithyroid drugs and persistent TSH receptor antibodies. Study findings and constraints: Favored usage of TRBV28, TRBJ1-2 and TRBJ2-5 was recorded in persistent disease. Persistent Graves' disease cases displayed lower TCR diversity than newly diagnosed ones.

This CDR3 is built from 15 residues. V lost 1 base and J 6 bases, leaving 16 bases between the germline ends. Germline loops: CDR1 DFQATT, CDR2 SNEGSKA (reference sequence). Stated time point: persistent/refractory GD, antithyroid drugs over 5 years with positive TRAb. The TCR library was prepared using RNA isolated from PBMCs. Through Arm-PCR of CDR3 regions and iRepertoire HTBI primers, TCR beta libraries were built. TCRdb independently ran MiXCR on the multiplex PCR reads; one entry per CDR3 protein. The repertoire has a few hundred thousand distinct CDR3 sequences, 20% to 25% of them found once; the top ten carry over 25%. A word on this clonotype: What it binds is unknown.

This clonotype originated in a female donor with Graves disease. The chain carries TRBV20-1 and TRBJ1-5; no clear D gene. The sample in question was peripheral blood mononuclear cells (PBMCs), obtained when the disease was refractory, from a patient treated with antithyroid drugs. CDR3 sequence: CSARAPPPGSQPQHF. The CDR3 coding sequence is TGCAGTGCTAGAGCCCCTCCGCCGGGCTCTCAGCCCCAGCATTTT.